These 7 T cell receptor beta chains were all obtained from the same sample, sequenced in a study of blood T cell repertoires in COVID-19. Assay used: immunoSEQ multiplex PCR; TCRdb lists only in-frame clones, some missing. Of 100,000 to 150,000 clones in the sample, approximately 87% are singletons; the top ten hold 3% to 4%. Sequencing was performed on peripheral blood. The source of these receptors is a woman aged 55-69 years with acute or convalescent COVID-19.

The chain employs TRBV6-5 and TRBJ2-1; tentative D call: TRBD1 (6 bases). V lost 4 bases, J lost 9 bases, and 22 bases lay in between. The CDR3 sequence is 16 residues long. Germline lookup yields CDR1 MNHEY and CDR2 SVGAGI. Here the CDR3 reads CASSSHTGNYMREQFF. The CDR3, as DNA: TGTGCCAGCAGTTCCCACACAGGGAATTATATGCGTGAGCAGTTCTTC.

The chain employs TRBV7-8 and TRBJ1-2, with D possibly matching TRBD1 (6 bases). Germline CDR1 reads SGHVS; CDR2 reads FQNEAQ. CDR3 length equals 14 residues. With 0 bases removed from V and 3 bases from J, the gap between germline ends came to 8 bases. This chain's CDR3 is CASSLAHRDYGYTF. The DNA of the CDR3 is TGTGCCAGCAGCTTAGCCCACAGGGACTATGGCTACACCTTC.

The chain uses TRBV10-2 and TRBJ2-1; D is possibly TRBD2 (7 bases). The V end lost 0 bases, the J end lost 11 bases, and 14 bases lay between the germline ends. This CDR3 comprises 14 residues. Germline lookup yields CDR1 WSHSY and CDR2 SAAADI. For the CDR3, the DNA is TGCGCCAGCAGTGAGTCGACGGGGGGCGGGAAGCAGTTCTTC. This translates into CASSESTGGGKQFF.

The J gene is TRBJ2-1, the V gene TRBV7-9; D is perhaps TRBD2 (6 bases). Per germline, CDR1 SEHNR and CDR2 FQNEAQ (reference sequence). V dropped 3 bases and J dropped 5 bases, with 8 bases sitting between them. The CDR3 length is 13 residues. Here the CDR3 reads CASSFGEDNEQFF. The CDR3 region has the DNA TGTGCCAGCAGCTTCGGGGAGGACAATGAGCAGTTCTTC. The variable domain in full, completed from reference TRBV7-9 and TRBJ2-1, reads DTGVSQNPRHKITKRGQNVTFRCDPISEHNRLYWYRQTLGQGPEFLTYFQNEAQLEKSRLLSDRFSAERPKGSFSTLEIQRTEQGDSAMYLCASSFGEDNEQFFGPGTRLTVL.

J is TRBJ1-5 and V is TRBV3-1 (or the pseudogene TRBV3-2), with no clear D. Germline lookup yields CDR1 LGHDT and CDR2 YNNKEL (reference sequence). The CDR3 has 15 amino acids. V gave up 1 base and J gave up 0 bases, with 7 bases separating them. The CDR3 loop reads CASSQGRNSNQPQHF. The CDR3 nucleotides read TGTGCCAGCAGCCAAGGCAGGAATAGCAATCAGCCCCAGCATTTT.

The chain uses TRBV19 and TRBJ2-1, with 11 bases aligning to TRBD2. The CDR3 has 15 residues. Per the germline V gene, CDR1 is LNHDA and CDR2 is SQIVND (reference sequence). V lost 4 bases and J lost 12; bases outside the gene matches: 11. The CDR3 sequence: CASSTYGTSGPRQFF. The CDR3 DNA follows: TGTGCCAGTAGTACTTACGGGACTAGCGGCCCACGGCAGTTCTTC.

The V call is TRBV7-6, the J call TRBJ2-5, with D tentatively TRBD1 (6 bases). V was cut by 1 base and J by 1 base, with 7 bases left in between. The CDR3 length is 14 residues. Germline V gene sequence: CDR1 SGHVS, CDR2 FNYEAQ. The CDR3 DNA reads as TGTGCCAGCAGCTTAGAGGACAGCCAAGAGACCCAGTACTTC. This sequence encodes CASSLEDSQETQYF.